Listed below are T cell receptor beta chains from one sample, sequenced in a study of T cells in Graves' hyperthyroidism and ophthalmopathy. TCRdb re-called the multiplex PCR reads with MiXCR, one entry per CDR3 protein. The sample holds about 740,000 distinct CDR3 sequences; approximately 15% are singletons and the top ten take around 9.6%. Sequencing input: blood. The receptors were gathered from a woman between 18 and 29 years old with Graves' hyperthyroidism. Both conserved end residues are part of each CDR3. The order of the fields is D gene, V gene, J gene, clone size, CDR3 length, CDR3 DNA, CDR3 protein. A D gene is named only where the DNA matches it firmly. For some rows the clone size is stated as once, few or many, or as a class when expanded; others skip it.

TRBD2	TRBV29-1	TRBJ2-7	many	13	TGCAGCGTTGAAACTAGCGACTCCTACGAGCAGTACTTC	CSVETSDSYEQYF
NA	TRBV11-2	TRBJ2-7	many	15	TGTGCCAGCAGCTTAGAACGGGGCCCCTCCTACGAGCAGTACTTC	CASSLERGPSYEQYF
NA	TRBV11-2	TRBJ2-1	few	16	TGTGCCAGCAGCTTAAATGTAGTTAGCTCCTACAATGAGCAGTTCTTC	CASSLNVVSSYNEQFF
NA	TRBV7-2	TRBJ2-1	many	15	TGTGCCAGCAGCTTAGGTTTTCCCAGGGACAATGAGCAGTTCTTC	CASSLGFPRDNEQFF
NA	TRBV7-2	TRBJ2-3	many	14	TGTGCCAGCAGCTTAGAGGGGGAAGCAGATACGCAGTATTTT	CASSLEGEADTQYF
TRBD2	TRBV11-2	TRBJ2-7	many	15	TGTGCCAGCACGTCACCGGGACTAGGGGCTTACGAGCAGTACTTC	CASTSPGLGAYEQYF
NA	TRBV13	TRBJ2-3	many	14	TGTGCCAGCAGCTTAGGATTGTGGGGTGATACGCAGTATTTT	CASSLGLWGDTQYF
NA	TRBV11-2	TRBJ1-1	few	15	TGTGCCAGCAGCCCCAACCGGGGGTTGAACACTGAAGCTTTCTTT	CASSPNRGLNTEAFF
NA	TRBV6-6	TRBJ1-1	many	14	TGTGCCAGCAGTTACTCGAAGGCTAAGGATGAAGCTTTCTTT	CASSYSKAKDEAFF
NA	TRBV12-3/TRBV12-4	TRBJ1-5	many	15	TGTGCCAGCAACCTTCTGGGGGGTAGCAATCAGCCCCAGCATTTT	CASNLLGGSNQPQHF
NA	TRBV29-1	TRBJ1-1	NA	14	TGCAGCGTTGAATGGTTAGGGGGAGGCACTGAAGCTTTCTTT	CSVEWLGGGTEAFF